Below are 26 T cell receptor beta chains sequenced from a single sample in a study of T cells after yellow fever vaccination (dated by TCRdb to between 2018 and 2020). Receptor amplification or capture employed 5' RACE. The sequencer listed for this sample is Illumina HiSeq 2500. The public reads were run again by TCRdb, first through fastp at Q25 and then through MiXCR, and only productive beta chains were kept. Rows are unified per CDR3 protein, each entry keeping the most common DNA and genes. Here the sample has about 73,000 distinct CDR3 sequences; around 7% occur a single time. The leading ten clones occupy around 38% of the sample. The treatment or condition label for this specimen denotes: live attenuated yellow fever vaccine strain. The sequenced sample was CD8+ T cells sorted from PBMCs, obtained on the day of the yellow fever booster vaccination. The receptors shown here come from a man aged 25 to 40 who received the YFV17D yellow fever vaccine.

There are a few counts of this clonotype. The chain links TRBV7-9 to TRBJ2-3; D might be TRBD1 (6 bases). With 5 bases removed from V and 3 bases from J, the gap between germline ends came to 15 bases. Per the germline V gene, CDR1 is SEHNR and CDR2 is FQNEAQ (reference sequence). CDR3 length: 15 amino acids. The CDR3 loop reads CASSPTGLGTDTQYF. In DNA, the CDR3 is TGTGCCAGCAGCCCTACAGGGCTCGGGACAGATACGCAGTATTTT.

This clonotype was seen a few times. The rearrangement uses TRBV9 and TRBJ1-6, with a weak D call TRBD1 (6 bases). This CDR3 has 14 amino acids. Germline CDR1 and CDR2: SGDLS and YYNGEE. Trimming shortened V by 3 bases and J by 7 bases, and 11 bases separated the two germline ends. This chain's CDR3 is CASSAGDTNSPLHF. DNA of the CDR3: TGTGCCAGCAGCGCGGGGGACACCAATTCACCCCTCCACTTT.

Of note for this clonotype: An end of the junction differs from the germline gene, which may be a read error. This chain connects TRBV7-7 to TRBJ2-5; D ambiguous. Germline loops: CDR1 SSHAT, CDR2 FNYEAQ (reference sequence). The CDR3 contains 13 residues. CDR3 protein: CASSPVPGETQYF. The CDR3 nucleotides read TGTGCTAGCAGCCCTGTCCCTGGGGAGACCCAGTACTTC. Together with reference TRBV7-7 and TRBJ2-5, the CDR3 gives the full variable domain: GAGVSQSPRYKVTKRGQDVTLRCDPISSHATLYWYQQALGQGPEFLTYFNYEAQPDKSGLPSDRFSAERPEGSISTLTIQRTEQRDSAMYRCASSPVPGETQYFGPGTRLLVL.

This clonotype was counted at least ten times. This chain links TRBV2 with TRBJ2-5, with 14 bases aligning to TRBD2. Trimming took 6 bases from V and 9 from J; bases not matched to a gene: 9. The CDR3 runs 15 residues. Germline values: CDR1 SNHLY, CDR2 FYNNEI. The DNA for the CDR3 is TGTGCCAGCAGCGGACTAGCGGGAGGCCCCGTGGCCCAGTACTTC. Amino acid sequence: CASSGLAGGPVAQYF. The variable domain in full, completed from reference TRBV2 and TRBJ2-5, reads EPEVTQTPSHQVTQMGQEVILRCVPISNHLYFYWYRQILGQKVEFLVSFYNNEISEKSEIFDDQFSVERPDGSNFTLKIRSTKLEDSAMYFCASSGLAGGPVAQYFGPGTRLLVL.

The rearrangement uses TRBV7-9 and TRBJ2-7, with D possibly TRBD1 on 6 matching bases. The V end lost 8 bases, the J end lost 3 bases, and 14 bases lay between the germline ends. The germline V gene encodes CDR1 SEHNR and CDR2 FQNEAQ (reference sequence). There are 13 residues in the CDR3. CDR3 protein: CASGTGWIYEQYF. Here the CDR3 DNA reads TGTGCCAGCGGAACAGGGTGGATCTACGAGCAGTACTTC.

The V gene is TRBV7-9, the J gene TRBJ2-2; 9 positions match TRBD1. Germline CDR1 and CDR2: SEHNR and FQNEAQ (reference sequence). V shed 4 bases and J 5 bases; nucleotides not matched to a gene: 2. The CDR3 contains 14 residues. Here the CDR3 DNA reads TGTGCCAGCAGCTCCGGGACAGGGACCGGGGAGCTGTTTTTT. Protein: CASSSGTGTGELFF.

This clonotype was detected a few times. The chain has TRBV9 and TRBJ2-1, with TRBD1 identical over 9 bases. In germline, CDR1 is SGDLS, CDR2 YYNGEE. The V and J ends lost 3 bases and 9 bases, in that order; junction bases with no gene match: 13. The CDR3 has 16 amino acids. This chain's CDR3 is CASSAPRDREGSEQFF. The CDR3, as DNA: TGTGCCAGCAGCGCGCCCAGGGACAGGGAGGGTAGTGAGCAGTTCTTC.

This clonotype was seen many times. This rearrangement joins TRBV18 to TRBJ2-1; no reliable D call. Trimming cost V 2 bases and J 5 bases, with 4 bases left between them. The CDR3 length is 12 residues. Germline V lookup: CDR1 KGHSH, CDR2 LQKENI. DNA of the CDR3: TGTGCCAGCTCACCAGGAGACAATGAGCAGTTCTTC. Protein sequence: CASSPGDNEQFF.

This clonotype was picked up a small number of times. V and J are TRBV3-1 and TRBJ2-5; weak D call: TRBD1 (6 bases). CDR1 and CDR2 (germline): LGHDT, YNNKEL (reference sequence). This CDR3 has 15 amino acids. The V gene lost 3 bases and the J gene lost 5 bases, with 16 bases spanning the gap. CDR3 loop: CASSHVRTVEETQYF. As DNA, the CDR3 is TGTGCCAGCAGCCATGTGCGGACAGTGGAGGAGACCCAGTACTTC.

This clonotype occurred many times. The chain uses TRBV12-3 or TRBV12-4 and TRBJ2-4; the D gene is possibly TRBD2 (6 bases). V dropped 8 bases and J dropped 16 bases, with 21 bases sitting between them. The CDR3 covers 12 residues. CDR3 DNA sequence: TGTGCCAGCGGTGAGATCCGGGAGCCGGAATACTTC. It yields the protein CASGEIREPEYF.

CDR3 sequence: CASSPAGGFTGELFF. DNA of the CDR3: TGTGCCAGCAGCCCAGCAGGAGGGTTTACCGGGGAGCTGTTTTTT. The rearrangement links TRBV7-6 to TRBJ2-2; the D gene is possibly TRBD2 (6 bases). Trimming pared 5 bases from V and 5 bases from J, leaving 15 bases between. The germline V gene encodes CDR1 SGHVS and CDR2 FNYEAQ. The CDR3 is 15 residues long.

The chain joins TRBV30 to TRBJ1-5; D possibly corresponds to TRBD1 (6 bases). The CDR3 spans 13 residues. Between the trimmed V and J ends, which lost 0 bases and 5 bases, there was a span of 8 bases. Germline CDR1 and CDR2: GTSNPN and SVGIG (reference sequence). The CDR3 DNA follows: TGTGCCTGGAGTGTAGGGGGTTATCAGCCCCAGCATTTT. Residues: CAWSVGGYQPQHF.

The chain has TRBV10-3 and TRBJ1-2, with a weak D call TRBD1 (5 bases). The V gene's germline CDR1 is ENHRY and CDR2 SYGVKD. The CDR3 extends over 11 amino acids. Trimming shortened V by 2 bases and J by 8 bases, and 6 bases separated the two germline ends. The CDR3 protein is CAISEGAGYTF. Written as DNA, the CDR3 is TGTGCCATCAGTGAGGGGGCCGGCTACACCTTC.

This clonotype was seen at least ten times. The V and J genes are TRBV29-1 and TRBJ1-4; the match to TRBD1 covers 8 bases. This CDR3 has 16 amino acids. Germline loops: CDR1 SQVTM, CDR2 ANQGSEA. Trimming cost V 7 bases and J 8 bases; bases outside gene matches: 18. CDR3 coding DNA: TGCAGCGCCCGGGGAGGGGGCGGGACAGGAGTCGAAAAACTGTTTTTT. Translated, it gives CSARGGGGTGVEKLFF.

This clonotype was observed many times. This chain connects TRBV15 to TRBJ1-2; TRBD1 agrees at 10 bases. Germline assignment: CDR1 LNHNV and CDR2 YYDKDF (reference sequence). J was trimmed by 3 bases and V by 3 bases; bases with no gene match: 7. This CDR3 spans 16 amino acids. CDR3 DNA sequence: TGTGCCACCAGCAGCCTGGACAGGGGGTACGACTATGGCTACACCTTC. This translates into CATSSLDRGYDYGYTF.

The J gene is TRBJ2-6, the V gene TRBV27; D unresolved. From germline, CDR1 is MNHEY and CDR2 SMNVEV (reference sequence). The CDR3 extends over 14 amino acids. V dropped 3 bases and J dropped 0 bases, with 3 bases sitting between them. In DNA, the CDR3 is TGTGCCAGCAGTTTCATCTCTGGGGCCAACGTCCTGACTTTC. This codes for CASSFISGANVLTF.

The chain joins TRBV5-1 to TRBJ2-1; D is unresolved. The V end lost 3 bases, the J end lost 9 bases, and 10 bases lay between the germline ends. This CDR3 has 12 amino acids. The V gene's germline CDR1 is SGHRS and CDR2 YFSETQ. CDR3 residues: CASSSDWGEQFF. CDR3 bases: TGCGCCAGCAGCTCTGACTGGGGTGAGCAGTTCTTC.

The CDR3 DNA is TGCGCCAGCAGCTCGGACCAGTCTCCCTCCAATGAGCAGTTCTTC. Translation: CASSSDQSPSNEQFF. The genes are TRBV5-1 and TRBJ2-1, with D unresolved. V gave up 3 bases and J gave up 6 bases, with 16 bases separating them. CDR1 is SGHRS, CDR2 YFSETQ, per germline. This CDR3 is 15 amino acids long. Full variable domain (missing parts from reference TRBV5-1 and TRBJ2-1): KAGVTQTPRYLIKTRGQQVTLSCSPISGHRSVSWYQQTPGQGLQFLFEYFSETQRNKGNFPGRFSGRQFSNSRSEMNVSTLELGDSALYLCASSSDQSPSNEQFFGPGTRLTVL.

This clonotype was seen a handful of times. The chain couples TRBV19 to TRBJ2-5, with 8 nucleotides matching TRBD1. The CDR3 is made up of 14 amino acids. The trim removed 6 bases at V and 0 bases at J, leaving 3 bases unmatched. In germline, CDR1 is LNHDA, CDR2 SQIVND (reference sequence). CDR3 DNA: TGTGCCAGTAGCCAGGGGGCAAACCAAGAGACCCAGTACTTC. Its protein is CASSQGANQETQYF.

The genes are TRBV5-6 and TRBJ1-2; D ambiguous. Per the germline V gene, CDR1 is SGHDT and CDR2 is YYEEEE. V was trimmed by 0 bases and J by 0 bases, leaving 9 bases between them. This CDR3 has 15 residues. The DNA for the CDR3 is TGTGCCAGCAGCTTGGAACGCTTAGCTAACTATGGCTACACCTTC. Translation: CASSLERLANYGYTF.

The table lists this clonotype with a few counts. This chain connects TRBV7-9 to TRBJ2-7; 8 positions agree with TRBD1. Germline assignment: CDR1 SEHNR and CDR2 FQNEAQ (reference sequence). V lost 0 bases to trimming and J lost 1 base; unmatched junction nucleotides: 8. CDR3 size: 17 residues. The CDR3 region has the DNA TGTGCCAGCAGCTTAGCGACGCCAACAGGGGGTTCCTACGAGCAGTACTTC. Translating gives CASSLATPTGGSYEQYF.

This clonotype was seen many times. This chain uses TRBV5-1 with TRBJ1-2; D gene ambiguous. The V end was cut by 1 base, the J end by 2 bases, with 12 bases between. Germline loops: CDR1 SGHRS, CDR2 YFSETQ. CDR3 size: 15 residues. In nucleotides, the CDR3 is TGCGCCAGCAGCTTGTCTCTGTCGGGGAACTATGGCTACACCTTC. It is translated as CASSLSLSGNYGYTF.

The chain uses TRBV12-3 or TRBV12-4 and TRBJ2-1; 7 bases match TRBD1. This CDR3 has 16 amino acids. V dropped 5 bases and J dropped 7; count of bases not matched to a gene: 14. CDR3 region: CASSDSDRARGNEQFF. The CDR3 nucleotides read TGTGCCAGCAGTGACTCCGACAGGGCAAGGGGGAATGAGCAGTTCTTC.

This clonotype was seen more than once but under ten times. The chain links TRBV3-1 to TRBJ2-7, with TRBD2 matching 11 bases. Trimming at V came to 4 bases and at J to 2 bases, leaving 7 bases not matched to a gene. Germline CDR1 reads LGHDT; CDR2 reads YNNKEL (reference sequence). The CDR3 is made up of 16 amino acids. The CDR3 DNA is TGTGCCAGCAGCCCTCGGACTAGCGGGTTAACCTACGAGCAGTACTTC. This sequence encodes CASSPRTSGLTYEQYF.

This clonotype appeared many times. This CDR3 reads CASSYRPGTSGTNEQFF. The CDR3 DNA reads as TGTGCCAGCAGTTATCGACCCGGGACTAGCGGGACCAATGAGCAGTTCTTC. The chain couples TRBV6-5 to TRBJ2-1; 13 positions match TRBD2. The germline V gene has CDR1 MNHEY and CDR2 SVGAGI. The V and J ends lost 3 bases and 6 bases, in that order; junction bases with no gene match: 8. This CDR3 is built from 17 residues.

The CDR3 DNA follows: TGTGCCAGCAGTTTCTCCCTCGGAAGAAACTCCTACGAGCAGTACTTC. Translated, it gives CASSFSLGRNSYEQYF. The V and J genes are TRBV12-3 or TRBV12-4 and TRBJ2-7; no firm D call. This CDR3 spans 16 amino acids. Trimming took off 3 bases at V and 0 bases at J, with 15 bases between the two ends.